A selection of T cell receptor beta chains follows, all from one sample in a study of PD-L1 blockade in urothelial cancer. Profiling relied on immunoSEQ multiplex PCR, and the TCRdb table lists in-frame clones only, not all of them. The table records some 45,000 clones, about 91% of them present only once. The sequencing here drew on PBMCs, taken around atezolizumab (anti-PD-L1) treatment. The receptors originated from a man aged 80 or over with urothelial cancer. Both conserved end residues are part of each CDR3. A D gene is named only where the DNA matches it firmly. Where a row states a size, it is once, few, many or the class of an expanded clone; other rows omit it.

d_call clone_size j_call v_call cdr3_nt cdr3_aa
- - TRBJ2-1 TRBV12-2 TGTGCAAGTCGCTTTTGGACTGAAGCTCGTCCCAATGAGCAGTTCTTC CASRFWTEARPNEQFF
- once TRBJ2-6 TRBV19 TGTGCCAGTAGTCCCGGGCGGCGGGTGGTTTCTGGGGCCAACGTCCTGACTTTC CASSPGRRVVSGANVLTF
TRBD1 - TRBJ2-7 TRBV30 TGTGCCTGGAGTTGGGGGCGTTCTGACAGGGGCCCCTACGAGCAGTACTTC CAWSWGRSDRGPYEQYF
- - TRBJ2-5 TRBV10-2 TGCGCCAGCAGTGAGTCGGGGGGGGCCAAGGGGGAGACCCAGTACTTC CASSESGGAKGETQYF
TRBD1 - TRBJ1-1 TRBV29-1 TGCAGCGTCCGAGACAGGGTGGGCACTGAAGCTTTCTTT CSVRDRVGTEAFF
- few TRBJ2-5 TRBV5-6 TGTGCCAGCAGCCCGACAGGCCCGCAAGAGACCCAGTACTTC CASSPTGPQETQYF
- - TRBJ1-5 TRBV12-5 TGTGCTAGTGGCCCGAATCAGCCCCAGCATTTT CASGPNQPQHF
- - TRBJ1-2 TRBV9 TGTGCCAGCAGCGTAGCTACAGAGAACTATGGCTACACCTTC CASSVATENYGYTF
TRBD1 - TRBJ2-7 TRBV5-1 TGCGCCAGCAGCTTGACGGGACAGGGCATGACCTACGAGCAGTACTTC CASSLTGQGMTYEQYF
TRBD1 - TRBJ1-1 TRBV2 TGTGCCAGCAGTGTTCGGACAGGTAACACTGAAGCTTTCTTT CASSVRTGNTEAFF
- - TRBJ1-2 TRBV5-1 TGCGCCAGCAGCTTGGTGGCAGGGAACTATGGCTACACCTTC CASSLVAGNYGYTF
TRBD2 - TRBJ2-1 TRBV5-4 TGTGCCAGCAGCGGACGACTAGCGGGAGATTTCAATGAGCAGTTCTTC CASSGRLAGDFNEQFF
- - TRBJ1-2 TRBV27 TGTGCCAGCAGCCTAAAGGGAGGCTATGGCTACACCTTC CASSLKGGYGYTF
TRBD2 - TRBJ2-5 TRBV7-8 TGTGCCAGCAGCGCGGGACTAGCGGAAGAGACCCAGTACTTC CASSAGLAEETQYF
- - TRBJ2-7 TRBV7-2 TGTGCCAGCAGCTTAAAACCTAGAGCGGGGCAGTACTTC CASSLKPRAGQYF
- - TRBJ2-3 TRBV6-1 TGTGCCAGCAGTGAAGGAGGGGGGAGGGCAGATACGCAGTATTTT CASSEGGGRADTQYF
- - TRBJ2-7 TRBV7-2 TGTGCCAGCAGCTTATTCAACGAGCAGTACTTC CASSLFNEQYF
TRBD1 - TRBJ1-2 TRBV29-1 TGCAGCGGAACAGGGGGGAACTATGGCTACACCTTC CSGTGGNYGYTF
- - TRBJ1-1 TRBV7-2 TGTGCCAGCAGCTTAGACAGATATACTGAAGCTTTCTTT CASSLDRYTEAFF
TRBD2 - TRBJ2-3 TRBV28 TGTGCCAGCAGTTACGGACTAGCGGGAACAGATACGCAGTATTTT CASSYGLAGTDTQYF
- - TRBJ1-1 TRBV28 TGTGCCAGCACCCCCCATGGGGCGGTTAGAGCAGCTTTCTTT CASTPHGAVRAAFF
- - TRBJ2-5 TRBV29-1 TGCAGCGGGAACGGTGGGGGCGCGGGCCCCCAAGAGACCCAGTACTTC CSGNGGGAGPQETQYF
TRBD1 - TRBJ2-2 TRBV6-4 TGTGCCAGCAGTGTAAAGGAGACAGGGGGGCACCGGGGAGCTGTTTTT CASSVKETGGHRGAVF
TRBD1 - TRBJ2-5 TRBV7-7 TGTGCCAGCAGACAGGGGGCTCAAGAGACCCAGTACTTC CASRQGAQETQYF
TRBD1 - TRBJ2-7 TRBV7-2 TGTGCCAGCAGCTACCGTCAGACAGGGGGTTTTATCTACGAGCAGTACTTC CASSYRQTGGFIYEQYF
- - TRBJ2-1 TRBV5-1 TGCGCCAGCAGCTTGGGAGGGGGGGATAATAACAATGAGCAGTTCTTC CASSLGGGDNNNEQFF
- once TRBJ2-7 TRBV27 TGTGCCAGCAGTTTGCAAGGTACGGAGATCAAGCAGTACTTC CASSLQGTEIKQYF
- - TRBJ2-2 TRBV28 TGTGCCAGCATACCCTCCCGAGGGATCGGGGAGCTGTTTTTT CASIPSRGIGELFF
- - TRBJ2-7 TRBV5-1 TGCGCCAGCAGCTTGCCAGGGCCCCCCTACGAGCAGTACTTC CASSLPGPPYEQYF
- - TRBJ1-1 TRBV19 TGTGCCAGTAGGGCTAGGGGAATAGGTGAAGCTTTCTTT CASRARGIGEAFF
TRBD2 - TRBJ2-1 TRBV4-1 TGCGCCAGCAGCCAACCCCCGTGGACTAGCGGGAGTGGGAATGAGCAGTTCTTC CASSQPPWTSGSGNEQFF
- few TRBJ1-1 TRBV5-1 TGCGCCAGCAGTTTCACGGGAAACACTGAAGCTTTCTTT CASSFTGNTEAFF
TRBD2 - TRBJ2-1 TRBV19 TGTGCCAGTAGTCCTCTAGCGGGAGGACACAATGAGCAGTTCTTC CASSPLAGGHNEQFF
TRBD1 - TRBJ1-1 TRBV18 TGTGCCAGCTCACCCTGGACAGGCCTTGAAGCTTTCTTT CASSPWTGLEAFF
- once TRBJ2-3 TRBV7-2 TGTGCCAGCAGACTTACAGGGAGCAACACAGATACGCAGTATTTT CASRLTGSNTDTQYF
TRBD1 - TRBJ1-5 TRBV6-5 TGTGCCAGCAGACGGACAGGACAGCCCCAGCATTTT CASRRTGQPQHF
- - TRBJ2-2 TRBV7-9 TGTGCCAGCAGCGTTCGAGGGCTCACCGGGGAGCTGTTTTTT CASSVRGLTGELFF
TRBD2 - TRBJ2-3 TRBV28 TGTGCCAGCAGCGTTACGGCTAGCGGGAACGATACGCAGTATTTT CASSVTASGNDTQYF
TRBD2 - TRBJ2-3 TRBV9 TGTGCCAGCAGCGTAGCACTAGCGGGATACTCAGATACGCAGTATTTT CASSVALAGYSDTQYF
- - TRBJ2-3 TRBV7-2 TGTGCCAGCAGCTTAACAGCCAGTACAGATACGCAGTATTTT CASSLTASTDTQYF
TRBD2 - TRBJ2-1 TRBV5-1 TGCGCCAGCAGCTTGGAGTCTAGCGGGAGGAATGAGCAGTTCTTC CASSLESSGRNEQFF
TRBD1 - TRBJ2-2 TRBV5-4 TGTGCCAGCAGCTTTGGGACAGGGGGCACGGGCGGGGAGCTGTTTTTT CASSFGTGGTGGELFF
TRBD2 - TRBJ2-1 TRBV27 TGTGCCAGCAAAACTAACGGGAGGGGAGCGGGAAATGAGCAGTTCTTC CASKTNGRGAGNEQFF
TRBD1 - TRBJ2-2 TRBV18 TGTGCCAGCTCTCGAGGACAGGGTAGTTCGAACACCGGGGAGCTGTTTTTT CASSRGQGSSNTGELFF
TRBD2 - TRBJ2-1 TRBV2 TGTGCCAGCGGGCGGGAGATGGGCAATGAGCAGTTCTTC CASGREMGNEQFF
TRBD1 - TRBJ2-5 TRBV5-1 TGCGCCAGCAGCTTACCGGGACAGGGCCAAGAGACCCAGTACTTC CASSLPGQGQETQYF
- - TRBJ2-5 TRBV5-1 TGCGCCAGCAGCGTGGCATCTCTCGGGGGGACACAGGAGACCCAGTACTTC CASSVASLGGTQETQYF